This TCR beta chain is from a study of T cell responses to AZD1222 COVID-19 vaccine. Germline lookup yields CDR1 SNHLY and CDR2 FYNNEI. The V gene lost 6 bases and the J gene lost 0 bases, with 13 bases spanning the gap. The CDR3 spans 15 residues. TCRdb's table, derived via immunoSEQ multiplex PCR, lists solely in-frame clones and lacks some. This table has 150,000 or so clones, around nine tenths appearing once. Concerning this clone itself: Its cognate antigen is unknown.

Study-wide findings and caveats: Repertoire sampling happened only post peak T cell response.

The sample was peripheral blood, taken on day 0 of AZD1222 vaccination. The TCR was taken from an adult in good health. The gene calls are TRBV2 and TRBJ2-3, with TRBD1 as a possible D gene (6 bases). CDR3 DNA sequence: TGTGCCAGCAGGGACAGTCGGGGTAGCACAGATACGCAGTATTTT. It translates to CASRDSRGSTDTQYF.